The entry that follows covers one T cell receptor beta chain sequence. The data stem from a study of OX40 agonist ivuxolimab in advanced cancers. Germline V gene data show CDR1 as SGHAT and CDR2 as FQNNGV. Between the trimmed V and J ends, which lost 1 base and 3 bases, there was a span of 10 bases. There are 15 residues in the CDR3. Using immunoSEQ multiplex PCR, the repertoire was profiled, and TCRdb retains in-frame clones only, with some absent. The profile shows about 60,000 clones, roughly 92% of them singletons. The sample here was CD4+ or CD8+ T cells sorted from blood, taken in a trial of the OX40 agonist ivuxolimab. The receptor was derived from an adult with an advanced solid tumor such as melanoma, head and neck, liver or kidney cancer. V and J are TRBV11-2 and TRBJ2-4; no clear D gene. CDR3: CASSLGRNLKNIQYF. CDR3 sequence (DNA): TGTGCCAGCAGCTTAGGGCGGAATCTCAAAAACATTCAGTACTTC.